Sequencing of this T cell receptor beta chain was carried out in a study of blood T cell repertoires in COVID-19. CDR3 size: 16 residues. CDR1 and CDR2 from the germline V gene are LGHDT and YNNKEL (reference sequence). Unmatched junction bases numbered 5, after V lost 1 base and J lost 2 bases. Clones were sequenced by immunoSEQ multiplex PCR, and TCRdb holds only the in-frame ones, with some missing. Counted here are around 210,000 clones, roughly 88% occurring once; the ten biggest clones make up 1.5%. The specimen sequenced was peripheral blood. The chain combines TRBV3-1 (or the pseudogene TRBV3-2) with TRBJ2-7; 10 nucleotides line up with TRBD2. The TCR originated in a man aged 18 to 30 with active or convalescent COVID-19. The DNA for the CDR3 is TGTGCCAGCAGCCAAGCCGGGACTAGCGTGACCTACGAGCAGTACTTC. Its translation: CASSQAGTSVTYEQYF.